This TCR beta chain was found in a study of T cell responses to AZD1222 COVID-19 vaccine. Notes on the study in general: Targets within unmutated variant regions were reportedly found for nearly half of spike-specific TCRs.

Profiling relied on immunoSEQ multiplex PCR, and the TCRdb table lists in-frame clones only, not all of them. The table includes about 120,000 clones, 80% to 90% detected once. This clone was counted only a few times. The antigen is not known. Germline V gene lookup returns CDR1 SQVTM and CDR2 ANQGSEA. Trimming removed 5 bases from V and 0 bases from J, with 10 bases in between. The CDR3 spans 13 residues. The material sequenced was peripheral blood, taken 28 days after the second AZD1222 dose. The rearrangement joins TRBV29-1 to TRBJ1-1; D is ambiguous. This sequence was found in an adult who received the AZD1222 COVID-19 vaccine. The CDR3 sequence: CSVLFSLNTEAFF. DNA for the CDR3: TGCAGCGTTCTCTTCAGCTTGAACACTGAAGCTTTCTTT. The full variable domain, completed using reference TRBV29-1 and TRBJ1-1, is SAVISQKPSRDICQRGTSLTIQCQVDSQVTMMFWYRQQPGQSLTLIATANQGSEATYESGFVIDKFPISRPNLTFSTLTVSNMSPEDSSIYLCSVLFSLNTEAFFGQGTRLTVV.